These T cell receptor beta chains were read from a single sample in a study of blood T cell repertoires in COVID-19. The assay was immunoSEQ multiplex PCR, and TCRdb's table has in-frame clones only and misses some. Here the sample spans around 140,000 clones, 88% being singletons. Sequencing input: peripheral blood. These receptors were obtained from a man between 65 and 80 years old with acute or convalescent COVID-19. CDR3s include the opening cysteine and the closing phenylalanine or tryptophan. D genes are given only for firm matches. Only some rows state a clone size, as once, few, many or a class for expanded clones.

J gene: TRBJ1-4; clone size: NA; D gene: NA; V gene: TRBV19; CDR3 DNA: TGTGCCAGTAGTCCGCGGGCAGGGGATTCTAATGAAAAACTGTTTTTT; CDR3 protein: CASSPRAGDSNEKLFF
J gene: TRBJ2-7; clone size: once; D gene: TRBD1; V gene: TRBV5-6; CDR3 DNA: TGTGCCAGCAGCATCCCCGGGACAGGGGGCCACGAGCAGTACTTC; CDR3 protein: CASSIPGTGGHEQYF
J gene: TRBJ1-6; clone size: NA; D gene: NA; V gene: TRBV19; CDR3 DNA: TGTGCCAGTAGTATGTTAAATTCACCCCTCCACTTT; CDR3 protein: CASSMLNSPLHF
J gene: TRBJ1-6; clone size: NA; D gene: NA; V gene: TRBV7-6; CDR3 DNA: TGTGCCAGCAGCTCTCGGGGCTCCTATAATTCACCCCTCCACTTT; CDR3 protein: CASSSRGSYNSPLHF
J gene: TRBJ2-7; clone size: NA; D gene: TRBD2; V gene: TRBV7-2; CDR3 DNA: TGTGCCAGCAGCTTACGGGGGAGGGACGAGCAGTACTTC; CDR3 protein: CASSLRGRDEQYF
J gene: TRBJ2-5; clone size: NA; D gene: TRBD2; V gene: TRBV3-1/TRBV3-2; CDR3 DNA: TGTGCCAGCAGCCAAGAGTTCCTAGCGGGGGGGCTGTCGGAGACCCAGTACTTC; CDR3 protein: CASSQEFLAGGLSETQYF
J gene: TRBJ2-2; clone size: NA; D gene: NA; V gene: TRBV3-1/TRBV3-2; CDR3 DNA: TGTGCCAGCAGCCAATGGAGGGGGCTAGGGACCGGGGAGCTGTTTTTT; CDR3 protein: CASSQWRGLGTGELFF
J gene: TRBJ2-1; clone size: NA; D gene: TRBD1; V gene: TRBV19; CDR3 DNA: TGTGCCAGTAGGCTACAGGGGTACAATGAGCAGTTCTTC; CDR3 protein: CASRLQGYNEQFF
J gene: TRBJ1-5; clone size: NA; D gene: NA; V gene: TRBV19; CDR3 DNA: TGTGCCAGTAGTAAAACAGGATCCAATCAGCCCCAGCATTTT; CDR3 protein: CASSKTGSNQPQHF
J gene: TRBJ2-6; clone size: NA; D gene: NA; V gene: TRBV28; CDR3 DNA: TGTGCCAGCAGTCCACAGGGACCGTTCTCTGGGGCCAACGTCCTGACTTTC; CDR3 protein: CASSPQGPFSGANVLTF